These T cell receptor beta chains were read from a single sample in a study of blood T cell repertoires in COVID-19. TCRdb's copy holds only in-frame clones and misses some; the assay was immunoSEQ multiplex PCR. The table includes over 150,000 clones, 85% to 90% detected once. What was sequenced was peripheral blood. The receptors originated from a woman older than 75 with COVID-19, enrolled during active disease. CDR3s leave out the opening cysteine and the closing phenylalanine or tryptophan.

j_call: TRBJ1-5; v_call: TRBV20-1; cdr3_aa: SASGSDSQPQH
j_call: TRBJ1-1; v_call: TRBV27; cdr3_aa: ASSLKGDRGIAEAF
j_call: TRBJ1-1; v_call: TRBV6-2/TRBV6-3; cdr3_aa: ASSYSGLRGGTEAF
j_call: TRBJ1-1; v_call: TRBV19; cdr3_aa: ASRAGQVGNTEAF
j_call: TRBJ1-2; v_call: TRBV19; cdr3_aa: ASARDRDFYYGYT
j_call: TRBJ1-1; v_call: TRBV2; cdr3_aa: ATGGGQVKTEAF
j_call: TRBJ2-2; v_call: TRBV7-7; cdr3_aa: ASSLDVKSGELF
j_call: TRBJ2-1; v_call: TRBV15; cdr3_aa: ATSRGGTGGLNEQF
j_call: TRBJ2-7; v_call: TRBV28; cdr3_aa: ASSLGQGGYEQY
j_call: TRBJ2-7; v_call: TRBV18; cdr3_aa: ASSPSSGSYEQY
j_call: TRBJ1-5; v_call: TRBV28; cdr3_aa: ASYGGTWEQPQH
j_call: TRBJ1-1; v_call: TRBV7-6; cdr3_aa: ASSAAGGVNTEAF
j_call: TRBJ1-3; v_call: TRBV5-6; cdr3_aa: ASSFGSSSGNTIY
j_call: TRBJ1-3; v_call: TRBV4-2; cdr3_aa: ASSQAGSSGNTIY
j_call: TRBJ1-5; v_call: TRBV6-1; cdr3_aa: ASSERTGAGPQH
j_call: TRBJ2-5; v_call: TRBV4-2; cdr3_aa: ASSYTGQYQETQY
j_call: TRBJ2-3; v_call: TRBV13; cdr3_aa: ASSFLTDTQY
j_call: TRBJ2-7; v_call: TRBV5-8; cdr3_aa: ASNQGSGFGEQY
j_call: TRBJ1-2; v_call: TRBV25-1; cdr3_aa: ASSKTRAGNYGYT
j_call: TRBJ1-5; v_call: TRBV6-5; cdr3_aa: ASRQTEISNQPQH
j_call: TRBJ1-1; v_call: TRBV4-1; cdr3_aa: ASSQDVSQLNTEAF
j_call: TRBJ2-1; v_call: TRBV24-1; cdr3_aa: ATSALVNNEQF
j_call: TRBJ1-2; v_call: TRBV5-6; cdr3_aa: ASRPGRSAGYT
j_call: TRBJ1-1; v_call: TRBV6-4; cdr3_aa: ASSPGFMNTEAF
j_call: TRBJ2-7; v_call: TRBV7-6; cdr3_aa: ASSLEPAGSSYEQY
j_call: TRBJ1-6; v_call: TRBV20-1; cdr3_aa: SASSEGSSPLH
j_call: TRBJ1-3; v_call: TRBV28; cdr3_aa: ASSLRKRVGNTIY
j_call: TRBJ2-7; v_call: TRBV27; cdr3_aa: ASSLGPGQGLKSYEQY
j_call: TRBJ2-2; v_call: TRBV28; cdr3_aa: ASGLGSTGELF
j_call: TRBJ2-7; v_call: TRBV6-5; cdr3_aa: ASSYSLASGNYEQY
j_call: TRBJ2-1; v_call: TRBV28; cdr3_aa: ASSRHTLGDSLLKGEQF
j_call: TRBJ1-1; v_call: TRBV27; cdr3_aa: ASSSPHMNTEAF
j_call: TRBJ1-4; v_call: TRBV5-4; cdr3_aa: ASSQGQVNEKLF